Given below is one T cell receptor beta chain in context. Its antigen is unknown. At one end, the junction sequence differs from germline, possibly due to a read error. CDR1 is given as SSHAT and CDR2 as FNYEAQ, both from the germline V gene (reference sequence). Including the terminal cysteine and phenylalanine, the CDR3 comprises 13 residues. The CDR3 DNA has 39 bases and is translated from base 1. This specimen comes from a study of graft-versus-host responses after intestinal transplantation (dated by TCRdb to 2020 to 2023). Regarding the complete study: The transplants that recipients got were multivisceral, liver-intestinal, or isolated intestinal. Anti-thymocyte globulin induction was given to all recipients, followed by maintenance tacrolimus and steroids for 2 to 3 years. After intestinal transplantation, graft-versus-host and host-versus-graft alloreactive T cell clones in the graft, circulation and bone marrow were tracked using bulk TCR-beta CDR3 sequencing. Alloreactive clones were identified by sequencing pre-transplant mixed lymphocyte reaction products and comparing these products with unstimulated pre-transplant donor and recipient T cells. Of the approximately 24 intestinal transplant recipients enrolled in the cohort, one of whom was a retransplant, a few patients without pretransplant specimens were excluded. A peak of at least 4% donor T cells among recipient peripheral blood mononuclear cells was the definition used for donor T cell macrochimerism. Samples from a few later patients were sequenced in-house on an Illumina MiSeq with MiXCR processing rather than by the commercial service.

Library generation was performed with the immunoSEQ multiplex PCR assay. For most patients, genomic DNA was subjected to high-throughput TCR-beta CDR3 sequencing by Adaptive Biotechnologies. Under the source paper's analysis protocol: Adaptive's ImmunoSEQ software was the source of the TCR sequencing data for 15 to 20 patients, while three other patients were processed with MiXCR and VDJtools. CDR3 nucleotide sequences shared between donor and recipient were removed because their origin could not be assigned. To be classed as alloreactive, a clone needed at least 2-fold expansion over unstimulated cells and a minimum CFSE-low frequency of 0.002% (template counts) or 0.001% (read counts). Clones were considered mappable if detected in sequenced pre-transplant spleen, lymph node, or MLR CFSE-low populations of the donor or recipient. Cumulative frequency of alloreactive clones was calculated as a percentage of all sequences weighted by copy number. Not all clones reach the TCRdb copy of this immuneACCESS table, which keeps in-frame sequences only. Checked studies attribute under half of the gap to unresolved V genes and leave the rest unexplained. D and trimming were read from the DNA, whereas the V and J calls and clone size are those reported in that table. Here the sample has thousands of clones; roughly four fifths occur a single time. The top ten hold 10% of the sample.

Study-wide conclusions, independent of this receptor: GvH clones turned up in recipient bone marrow, with some appearing earlier in ileal mucosa or blood, a pattern consistent with an intestinal mucosal origin. Patients with donor T cell macrochimerism had high GvH to HvG T cell clonal ratios in their allografts. The relatively low number and heterogeneity of intestinal transplant patients limited the conclusions. Early after transplant, peak levels of circulating GvH clones were found to be associated with declines in HvG clones.

To isolate intraepithelial and lamina propria lymphocytes from graft specimens, dithiothreitol, EDTA incubations and collagenase D digestion were used. Bulk TCR-beta sequencing was performed on serial intestinal graft biopsy specimens collected as late as 600 days after transplant. This TCR came from a human patient who received an intestinal transplant, so some T cells may come from the graft donor. The sequencing here drew on ileum tissue, taken 120 to 130 days after transplant. The chain couples TRBV7-7 to TRBJ2-5; no D gene is confidently identified. The CDR3 corresponds to CASSSGYAETQYF. The DNA sequence is as follows: TGTGCTAGCAGCTCAGGCTATGCGGAGACCCAGTACTTC. Here the CDR3 is joined to the reference TRBV7-7 and TRBJ2-5 genes, and the full variable domain is: GAGVSQSPRYKVTKRGQDVTLRCDPISSHATLYWYQQALGQGPEFLTYFNYEAQPDKSGLPSDRFSAERPEGSISTLTIQRTEQRDSAMYRCASSSGYAETQYFGPGTRLLVL.